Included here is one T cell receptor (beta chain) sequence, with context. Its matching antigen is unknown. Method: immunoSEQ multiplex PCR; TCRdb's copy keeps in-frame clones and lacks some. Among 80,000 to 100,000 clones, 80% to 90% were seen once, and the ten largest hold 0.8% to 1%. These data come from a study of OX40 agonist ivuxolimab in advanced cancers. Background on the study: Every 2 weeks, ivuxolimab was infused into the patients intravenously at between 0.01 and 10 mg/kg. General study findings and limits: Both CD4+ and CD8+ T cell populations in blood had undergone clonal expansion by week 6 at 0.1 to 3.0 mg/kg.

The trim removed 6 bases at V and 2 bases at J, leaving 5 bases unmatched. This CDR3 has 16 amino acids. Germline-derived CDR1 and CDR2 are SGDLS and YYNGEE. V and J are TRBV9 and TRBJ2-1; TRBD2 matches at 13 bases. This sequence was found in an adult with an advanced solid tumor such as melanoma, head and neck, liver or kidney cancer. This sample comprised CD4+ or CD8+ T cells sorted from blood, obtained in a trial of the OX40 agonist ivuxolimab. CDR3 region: CASIRTSGSPYNEQFF. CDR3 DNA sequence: TGTGCCAGCATTCGGACTAGCGGGAGCCCCTACAATGAGCAGTTCTTC. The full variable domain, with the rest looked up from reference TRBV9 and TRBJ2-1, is DSGVTQTPKHLITATGQRVTLRCSPRSGDLSVYWYQQSLDQGLQFLIQYYNGEERAKGNILERFSAQQFPDLHSELNLSSLELGDSALYFCASIRTSGSPYNEQFFGPGTRLTVL.